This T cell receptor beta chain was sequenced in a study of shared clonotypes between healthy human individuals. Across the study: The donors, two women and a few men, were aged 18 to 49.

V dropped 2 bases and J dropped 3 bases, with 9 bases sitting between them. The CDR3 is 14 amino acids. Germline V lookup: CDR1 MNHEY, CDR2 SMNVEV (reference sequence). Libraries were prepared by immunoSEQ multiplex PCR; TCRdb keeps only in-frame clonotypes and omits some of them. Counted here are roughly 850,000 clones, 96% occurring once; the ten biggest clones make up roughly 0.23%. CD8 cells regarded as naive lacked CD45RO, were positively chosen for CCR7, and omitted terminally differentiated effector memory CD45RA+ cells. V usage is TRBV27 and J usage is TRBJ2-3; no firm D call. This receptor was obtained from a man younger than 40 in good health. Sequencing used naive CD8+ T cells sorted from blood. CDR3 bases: TGTGCCAGCAGTTTAGCCCTAGGGACAGATACGCAGTATTTT. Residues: CASSLALGTDTQYF.